This T cell receptor (beta chain) was recovered during a study of blood T cell repertoires in COVID-19. This CDR3 has 18 amino acids. J gave up 2 bases and V 4 bases, and 14 bases lay outside the gene matches. Germline V gene sequence: CDR1 LNHDA, CDR2 SQIVND (reference sequence). Source study methods: Researchers report that nucleated cell counts were estimated from reference gene primer amplification. The data were produced by immunoSEQ multiplex PCR, yet TCRdb's version contains in-frame clones alone and is incomplete. V and J calls plus clone size are reproduced from that table; the DNA served to infer D and trimming. The sample includes roughly 200,000 clones, 84% of them seen just once.

Sample: peripheral blood. The sequence derives from a human donor in a cohort sampled during active COVID-19. V gene TRBV19 combines with J gene TRBJ2-1, with 7 nucleotides matching TRBD2. For the CDR3, the DNA is TGTGCCAGTAGTACACTCTCTCGGGGGGTAGCGGCCTACAATGAGCAGTTCTTC. It codes for CASSTLSRGVAAYNEQFF. Filled out from reference TRBV19 and TRBJ2-1, the complete variable domain reads DGGITQSPKYLFRKEGQNVTLSCEQNLNHDAMYWYRQDPGQGLRLIYYSQIVNDFQKGDIAEGYSVSREKKESFPLTVTSAQKNPTAFYLCASSTLSRGVAAYNEQFFGPGTRLTVL.